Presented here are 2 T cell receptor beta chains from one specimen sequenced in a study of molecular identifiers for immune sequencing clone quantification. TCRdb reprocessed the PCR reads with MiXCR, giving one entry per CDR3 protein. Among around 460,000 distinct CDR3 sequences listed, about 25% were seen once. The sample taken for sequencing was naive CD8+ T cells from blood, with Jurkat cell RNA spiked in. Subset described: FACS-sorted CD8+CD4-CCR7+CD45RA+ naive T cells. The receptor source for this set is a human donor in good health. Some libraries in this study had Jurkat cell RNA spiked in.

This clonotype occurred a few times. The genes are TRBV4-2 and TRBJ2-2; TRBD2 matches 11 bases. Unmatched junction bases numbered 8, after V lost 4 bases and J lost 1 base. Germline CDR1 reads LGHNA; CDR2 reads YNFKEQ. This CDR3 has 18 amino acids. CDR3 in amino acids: CASSPPLTSGMNTGELFF. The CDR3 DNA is TGTGCCAGCAGCCCCCCCCTGACTAGCGGGATGAACACCGGGGAGCTGTTTTTT.

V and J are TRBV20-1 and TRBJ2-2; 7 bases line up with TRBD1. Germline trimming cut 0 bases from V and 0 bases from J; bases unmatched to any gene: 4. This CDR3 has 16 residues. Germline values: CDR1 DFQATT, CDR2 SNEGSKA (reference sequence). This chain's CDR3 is CSARDVQGTNTGELFF. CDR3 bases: TGCAGTGCTAGAGATGTACAGGGGACGAACACCGGGGAGCTGTTTTTT.